These 26 T cell receptor beta chains share one sample of origin, sequenced in a study of T cell repertoires in cytomegalovirus infection. These receptors' targets are unknown. MiXCR was run by TCRdb on the reads, yielding one entry per CDR3 protein. In the table there are about 830,000 distinct CDR3 sequences, 32% of which are singletons. The material was cultured CD8+ T cells from PBMCs, obtained from culture after CMV antigen stimulation. The receptor set was obtained from a human donor in good health (CMV status not recorded). Some clones in this sample may be carry-over from other donors' samples.

This clonotype turned up a few times. Written as DNA, the CDR3 is TGTGCCAGCAGCGGGTCAGGGGGTGGCTACGAGCAGTACTTC. As protein: CASSGSGGGYEQYF. The chain is built from TRBV6-1 and TRBJ2-7; 7 bases align to TRBD1. Trimming cost V 6 bases and J 3 bases; bases outside gene matches: 8. This CDR3 has 14 residues. Per germline, CDR1 MNHNS and CDR2 SASEGT.

This clonotype occurred many times. A much larger clone differs from this one at a single base, so this may be a read error. The chain is built from TRBV7-9 and TRBJ2-5; D remains ambiguous. The germline gives CDR1 SEHNR, CDR2 FQNEAQ (reference sequence). Trimming removed 3 bases from V and 7 bases from J, with 6 bases in between. The CDR3 runs 11 residues. For the CDR3, the DNA is TGTGCCAGCAGCTTTAAGGGGACCCAGTACTTC. It is translated as CASSFKGTQYF.

This clonotype was detected only once. The chain links TRBV15 to TRBJ1-1; weak D call: TRBD1 (5 bases). The CDR3 is 15 residues long. The germline V gene encodes CDR1 LNHNV and CDR2 YYDKDF (reference sequence). Trimming stripped 7 bases from V and 0 bases from J, with 15 bases between. CDR3 in amino acids: CATKSRGGMNTEAFF. The CDR3 nucleotides read TGTGCCACCAAATCTAGGGGAGGGATGAACACTGAAGCTTTCTTT.

The V gene is TRBV20-1, the J gene TRBJ1-2, with a weak D call TRBD1 (5 bases). Trimming pared 0 bases from V and 13 bases from J, leaving 15 bases between. The CDR3 is 12 residues long. Germline V gene data show CDR1 as DFQATT and CDR2 as SNEGSKA (reference sequence). CDR3 loop: CSARDTLKGPTF. CDR3 nucleotide sequence: TGCAGTGCTAGAGATACCCTCAAGGGGCCCACCTTC.

The V gene is TRBV28, the J gene TRBJ2-1; 8 bases match TRBD2. The CDR3 length is 14 residues. CDR1 is MDHEN and CDR2 is SYDVKM in the germline V gene. Unmatched junction bases numbered 8, after V lost 7 bases and J lost 6 bases. CDR3 region: CASTFTGGFNEQFF. The CDR3 bases are TGTGCCAGCACTTTTACGGGGGGGTTCAATGAGCAGTTCTTC.

This chain links TRBV2 with TRBJ2-1, with 12 bases matching TRBD2. Per germline, CDR1 SNHLY and CDR2 FYNNEI. J was trimmed by 7 bases and V by 2 bases; bases with no gene match: 12. The CDR3 consists of 18 residues. CDR3 bases: TGTGCCAGCAGTGAATCCGGACTAGCGGGGCTCGGAGGGAATGAGCAGTTCTTC. This gives the protein CASSESGLAGLGGNEQFF.

There are many counts of this clonotype. V is TRBV6-5 and J is TRBJ1-1, with D uncertain. V lost 0 bases and J 2 bases, leaving 10 bases between the germline ends. This CDR3 contains 15 residues. Germline-derived CDR1 and CDR2 are MNHEY and SVGAGI. The CDR3 nucleotides read TGTGCCAGCAGTTACTCGATTTTTGGAAACACTGAAGCTTTCTTT. It specifies CASSYSIFGNTEAFF.

The chain joins TRBV13 to TRBJ2-2, with 7 bases aligning to TRBD1. Per the germline V gene, CDR1 is PRHDT and CDR2 is FYEKMQ (reference sequence). The CDR3 runs to 15 residues. J was trimmed by 5 bases and V by 3 bases; bases with no gene match: 6. The CDR3 here is CASSFDRAITGELFF. CDR3 sequence (DNA): TGTGCCAGCAGCTTCGACAGGGCTATAACCGGGGAGCTGTTTTTT.

This clonotype was seen a few times. The J gene is TRBJ2-4, the V gene TRBV12-3 or TRBV12-4, with D maybe TRBD2 (6 bases). Trimming left V 6 bases short and J 13 bases short, with 13 bases between. This CDR3 contains 11 residues. Written as DNA, the CDR3 is TGTGCCAGCAGCCAGGAGGGAAACCAGTACTTC. As protein: CASSQEGNQYF.

The chain uses TRBV6-1 and TRBJ2-2, with D perhaps matching TRBD1 (6 bases). Trimming removed 5 bases from V and 3 bases from J, with 10 bases in between. The CDR3 loop spans 14 amino acids. The germline V gene encodes CDR1 MNHNS and CDR2 SASEGT. The CDR3, as DNA: TGTGCCAGCAGTAGTGGACAGTACACCGGGGAGCTGTTTTTT. It translates to CASSSGQYTGELFF.

In its sample, this clonotype was seen a few times. The J gene is TRBJ1-1, the V gene TRBV7-6, with 8 nucleotides matching TRBD1. With 5 bases clipped from V and 7 bases from J, the junction kept 9 bases outside the gene matches. CDR1 SGHVS and CDR2 FNYEAQ come from the germline V gene. The CDR3 is made up of 14 amino acids. CDR3 in DNA: TGTGCCAGCAGCCCAGGCAGGGGGCGAGGTGAAGCTTTCTTT. Translated: CASSPGRGRGEAFF.

The chain has TRBV9 and TRBJ2-3; TRBD2 aligns across 12 bases. CDR1 is SGDLS, CDR2 YYNGEE, per germline. Trimming took 3 bases from V and 2 from J; bases not matched to a gene: 10. The CDR3 consists of 18 residues. In nucleotides, the CDR3 is TGTGCCAGCAGCGAACAAGTACGGACTAGCGGGGTCACAGATACGCAGTATTTT. Translating gives CASSEQVRTSGVTDTQYF. Full variable domain (outside the CDR3, taken from reference TRBV9 and TRBJ2-3): DSGVTQTPKHLITATGQRVTLRCSPRSGDLSVYWYQQSLDQGLQFLIQYYNGEERAKGNILERFSAQQFPDLHSELNLSSLELGDSALYFCASSEQVRTSGVTDTQYFGPGTRLTVL.

This clonotype turned up a few times. The chain combines TRBV6-1 with TRBJ1-1, with D tentatively TRBD1 (5 bases). The CDR3 runs to 12 residues. Germline CDR1 is MNHNS and CDR2 is SASEGT. Trimming stripped 11 bases from V and 1 base from J, with 11 bases between. CDR3 amino acids: CALRASNTEAFF. In DNA form, the CDR3 reads TGTGCCCTCAGGGCCTCGAACACTGAAGCTTTCTTT.

The chain is built from TRBV6-6 and TRBJ1-1, with D tentatively TRBD1 (6 bases). V was pared by 7 bases and J by 2 bases, with 20 bases between. CDR3 length: 16 residues. From germline, CDR1 is MNHNY and CDR2 SVGAGI (reference sequence). Here the CDR3 reads CASISRMGALNTEAFF. CDR3 DNA sequence: TGTGCCAGCATCTCCAGGATGGGGGCCCTCAACACTGAAGCTTTCTTT.

A remark on this clonotype: A much larger clone differs by one base, so this may be a read error. The chain links TRBV12-3 or TRBV12-4 to TRBJ1-6, with D unclear. CDR3 length: 14 residues. Trimming removed 3 bases from V and 4 bases from J, with 7 bases in between. The CDR3 spells CASSFEAYNSPLHF. The CDR3 region has the DNA TGTGCCAGCAGTTTTGAGGCATATAATTCACCCCTCCACTTT.

The rearrangement links TRBV25-1 to TRBJ2-7; 9 bases agree with TRBD1. The trim removed 3 bases at V and 5 bases at J, leaving 8 bases unmatched. Germline V gene data show CDR1 as MGHDK and CDR2 as SYGVNS. The CDR3 has 15 amino acids. CDR3 DNA: TGTGCCAGCAGTGATCTCGTCACAGGGGGCGACGAGCAGTACTTC. This codes for CASSDLVTGGDEQYF.

This clonotype was detected a few times. This sequence joins TRBV3-1 and TRBJ1-5; no definite D call. In germline, CDR1 is LGHDT, CDR2 YNNKEL (reference sequence). CDR3 length equals 15 residues. V was shortened by 4 bases and J by 6 bases, with 16 bases between the two germline ends. The DNA of the CDR3 is TGTGCCAGCAGCCCTACAATGGTTAGCGCTCAGCCCCAGCATTTT. Its protein product is CASSPTMVSAQPQHF.

V is TRBV10-3 and J is TRBJ1-1; D is possibly TRBD1 (5 bases). CDR1 ENHRY and CDR2 SYGVKD come from the germline V gene. Trimming took off 8 bases at V and 0 bases at J, with 22 bases between the two ends. This CDR3 region has 17 residues. CDR3 coding DNA: TGTGCCATCCGGGTAGGAGGGACCGGAATCATGAACACTGAAGCTTTCTTT. Protein sequence: CAIRVGGTGIMNTEAFF.

The rearrangement links TRBV6-1 to TRBJ1-1, with a possible D match to TRBD1 (6 bases). The CDR3 is 14 residues long. Trimming left V 5 bases short and J 7 bases short, with 17 bases between. In germline, CDR1 is MNHNS, CDR2 SASEGT. CDR3 nucleotide sequence: TGTGCCAGCAGTTACGAGACAGGCGAAGGTGAAGCTTTCTTT. This encodes CASSYETGEGEAFF.

V usage is TRBV19 and J usage is TRBJ1-1; no clear D. The ends were cut back, 3 bases at V and 4 bases at J, with 12 bases in the middle. The CDR3 is 14 amino acids. CDR1 is LNHDA, CDR2 SQIVND, per germline (reference sequence). CDR3 bases: TGTGCCAGTAGTATGGGAGGGAGGGCCACTGAAGCTTTCTTT. Its translation: CASSMGGRATEAFF.

The chain employs TRBV10-1 and TRBJ1-3, with 10 bases matching TRBD1. CDR1 is WNHNN, CDR2 SYGVQD, per germline (reference sequence). After removal of 5 bases from V and 1 base from J, the junction contained 5 bases not matched to a gene. This CDR3 region has 16 residues. CDR3 in DNA: TGCGCCAGCAGTTTACGACAGGGGGCTTCTGGAAACACCATATATTTT. Its translation is CASSLRQGASGNTIYF.

The rearrangement joins TRBV2 to TRBJ2-7; tentatively, D is TRBD1 or TRBD2 (5 bases each). V was trimmed by 6 bases and J by 5 bases, leaving 17 bases between them. Germline V gene sequence: CDR1 SNHLY, CDR2 FYNNEI. The CDR3 length is 14 residues. CDR3 sequence: CASSRDDSPNEQYF. CDR3 sequence (DNA): TGTGCCAGCAGCCGGGACGACAGCCCTAACGAGCAGTACTTC.

The chain carries TRBV7-6 and TRBJ2-2; 14 positions agree with TRBD2. V was pared by 5 bases and J by 0 bases, with 2 bases of the junction left unmatched. CDR1 and CDR2 (germline): SGHVS, FNYEAQ. This CDR3 spans 17 amino acids. In DNA, the CDR3 is TGTGCCAGCAGCGCGACTAGCGGGGGGGCGAACACCGGGGAGCTGTTTTTT. This gives the protein CASSATSGGANTGELFF. Full variable domain (rest looked up from reference TRBV7-6 and TRBJ2-2): GAGVSQSPRYKVTKRGQDVALRCDPISGHVSLYWYRQALGQGPEFLTYFNYEAQQDKSGLPNDRFSAERPEGSISTLTIQRTEQRDSAMYRCASSATSGGANTGELFFGEGSRLTVL.

V usage is TRBV5-6 and J usage is TRBJ1-1; D is undetermined. Per the germline V gene, CDR1 is SGHDT and CDR2 is YYEEEE. The CDR3 is 16 residues long. Trimming removed 4 bases at V and 0 bases at J, with 16 bases between. The CDR3 bases are TGTGCCAGCAGCCGACAAGGGCCTATAATGAACACTGAAGCTTTCTTT. Its protein product is CASSRQGPIMNTEAFF.

The rearrangement links TRBV12-3 or TRBV12-4 to TRBJ2-5; 8 bases map to TRBD1. CDR3 length: 15 residues. V lost 4 bases and J lost 0; bases outside the gene matches: 4. Here the CDR3 DNA reads TGTGCCAGCAGTTCGGCGACAGGGGACCAAGAGACCCAGTACTTC. Amino acid sequence: CASSSATGDQETQYF.

Only one count was recorded for this clonotype. The V and J genes are TRBV27 and TRBJ2-1; perhaps TRBD2 as D (5 bases). Germline assignment: CDR1 MNHEY and CDR2 SMNVEV (reference sequence). The V end lost 4 bases, the J end lost 15 bases, and 19 bases lay between the germline ends. This CDR3 region has 13 residues. CDR3 DNA sequence: TGTGCCAGCAGTTCAACCCCGAGGAGGTCGGGGTTCTTC. Encoded protein: CASSSTPRRSGFF.